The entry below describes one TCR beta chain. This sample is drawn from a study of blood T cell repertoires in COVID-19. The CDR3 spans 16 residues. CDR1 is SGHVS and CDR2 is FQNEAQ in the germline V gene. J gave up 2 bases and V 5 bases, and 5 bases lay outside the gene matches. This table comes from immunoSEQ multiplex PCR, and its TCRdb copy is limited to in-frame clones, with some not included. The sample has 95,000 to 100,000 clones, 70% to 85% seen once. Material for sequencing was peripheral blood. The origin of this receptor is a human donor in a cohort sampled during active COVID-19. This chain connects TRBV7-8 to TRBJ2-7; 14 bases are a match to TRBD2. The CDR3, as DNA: TGTGCCAGCAGCCGGGGACTAGCGGGAGTAGCCTACGAGCAGTACTTC. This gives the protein CASSRGLAGVAYEQYF.